The clone carrying this T cell receptor beta chain was seen a handful of times. Its antigen is not known. These data come from a study of liver allograft versus peripheral blood T cells. Study context: Repertoires from peripheral blood of liver transplant recipients were compared with those inside their transplanted livers.

Study results and limitations: There were reportedly differences between T cell receptor repertoires inside liver allografts and those in peripheral blood.

Via MiXCR, TCRdb re-called the reads, giving one row per CDR3 protein. The sample lists about 16,000 distinct CDR3 sequences; roughly a fifth were seen once. V trimming: 2 bases; J trimming: 4 bases; junction bases outside the gene matches: 8. This CDR3 comprises 18 residues. CDR1 MDHEN and CDR2 SYDVKM come from the germline V gene. The source of this sequence is a human patient who had a liver transplant. The T cells may partly be graft donor cells. J is TRBJ2-3 and V is TRBV28, with 14 positions matching TRBD2. CDR3 DNA: TGTGCCAGCAGTTTACGTCGGACTAGCGGGGGGTCCCCAGATACGCAGTATTTT. Protein sequence: CASSLRRTSGGSPDTQYF.